This is a list of T cell receptor beta chains from one sample in a study of shared clonotypes between healthy human individuals. TCRdb's table, derived via immunoSEQ multiplex PCR, lists solely in-frame clones and lacks some. Seen here are some 1.5 million clones, roughly 96% observed once, and the top ten hold roughly 1.2%. The material sequenced was naive CD4+ T cells sorted from blood. These TCRs come from a man younger than 40 in good health. Both conserved end residues are part of each CDR3. Fields, in order: clone size, V gene, D gene, CDR3 length, J gene, CDR3 DNA, CDR3 protein. D genes are given only for firm matches. For some rows the clone size is stated as once, few or many, or as a class when expanded; others skip it.

size: -
V: TRBV7-8
D: -
length: 16
J: TRBJ2-3
DNA: TGTGCCAGCAGCTTAGATGCAGGGGTTTTGACAGATACGCAGTATTTT
CDR3: CASSLDAGVLTDTQYF

size: -
V: TRBV19
D: TRBD2
length: 15
J: TRBJ2-1
DNA: TGTGCCAGTAGTATGGCGGGAGGCCTCTACAATGAGCAGTTCTTC
CDR3: CASSMAGGLYNEQFF

size: -
V: TRBV7-9
D: TRBD1
length: 16
J: TRBJ1-2
DNA: TGTGCCAGCAGCTCTTGGGACAGGGAGGATAACTATGGCTACACCTTC
CDR3: CASSSWDREDNYGYTF

size: -
V: TRBV28
D: TRBD2
length: 13
J: TRBJ2-7
DNA: TGTGCCAGCAGTTGGCTAGCGGGAGGGGAGCAGTACTTC
CDR3: CASSWLAGGEQYF

size: once
V: TRBV6-5
D: TRBD1
length: 13
J: TRBJ2-1
DNA: TGTGCCAGCAGTTCGAGGACAGGGTTTGAGCAGTTCTTC
CDR3: CASSSRTGFEQFF

size: -
V: TRBV7-9
D: -
length: 16
J: TRBJ2-2
DNA: TGTGCCAGCAGCTCCATGCGCATCGATTTGTCCGGGGAGCTGTTTTTT
CDR3: CASSSMRIDLSGELFF

size: -
V: TRBV2
D: -
length: 14
J: TRBJ1-3
DNA: TGTGCCAGCAGTGACCGTGGCTCTGGAAACACCATATATTTT
CDR3: CASSDRGSGNTIYF

size: -
V: TRBV7-8
D: TRBD2
length: 17
J: TRBJ2-1
DNA: TGTGCCAGCACCCGAGGAGCGATAGCGGGAGAATACAATGAGCAGTTCTTC
CDR3: CASTRGAIAGEYNEQFF

size: -
V: TRBV6-5
D: -
length: 15
J: TRBJ1-3
DNA: TGTGCCAGCACCCCGAGGCGGGGAACTGGAAACACCATATATTTT
CDR3: CASTPRRGTGNTIYF

size: -
V: TRBV19
D: TRBD2
length: 17
J: TRBJ2-3
DNA: TGTGCCAGTAGCGTTCCCACTGGCGGGAGGGCCGGAGATACGCAGTATTTT
CDR3: CASSVPTGGRAGDTQYF

size: -
V: TRBV29-1
D: -
length: 15
J: TRBJ1-1
DNA: TGCAGCGTTGGGGCCTGGGGGGAGAGGGACACTGAAGCTTTCTTT
CDR3: CSVGAWGERDTEAFF

size: -
V: TRBV14
D: -
length: 16
J: TRBJ2-7
DNA: TGTGCCAGCAGCCAAGTGGGCAGGGAGGAATCCTACGAGCAGTACTTC
CDR3: CASSQVGREESYEQYF

size: -
V: TRBV5-4
D: -
length: 14
J: TRBJ2-7
DNA: TGTGCCAGCAGCTTGGATGTAGGGGTGCATGAGCAGTACTTC
CDR3: CASSLDVGVHEQYF

size: -
V: TRBV5-1
D: -
length: 15
J: TRBJ1-5
DNA: TGCGCCAGCAGCTTGGGCAGGGATGACAATCAGCCCCAGCATTTT
CDR3: CASSLGRDDNQPQHF

size: -
V: TRBV11-2
D: TRBD2
length: 18
J: TRBJ2-3
DNA: TGTGCCAGCAGCAGAAGGTCCCCCGGGACTAGAAGCACAGATACGCAGTATTTT
CDR3: CASSRRSPGTRSTDTQYF

size: -
V: TRBV5-8
D: -
length: 15
J: TRBJ2-1
DNA: TGTGCCAGCAGCCCGAAGGGGAGGCCCTACAATGAGCAGTTCTTC
CDR3: CASSPKGRPYNEQFF

size: -
V: TRBV19
D: -
length: 15
J: TRBJ2-7
DNA: TGTGCCAGTAGTAGGGGTGTGACGCGTTCTAACGAGCAGTACTTC
CDR3: CASSRGVTRSNEQYF

size: once
V: TRBV7-3
D: -
length: 11
J: TRBJ2-2
DNA: TGTGCCAGCGCAGGGGCCGGGGAGCTGTTTTTT
CDR3: CASAGAGELFF

size: -
V: TRBV9
D: -
length: 15
J: TRBJ2-3
DNA: TGTGCCAGCAGCGTCCGAGGCGCCGAGCAGGGTACGCAGTATTTT
CDR3: CASSVRGAEQGTQYF

size: -
V: TRBV5-1
D: -
length: 14
J: TRBJ1-4
DNA: TGCGCCAGCAGCTTGGAGGTCCCTAATGAAAAACTGTTTTTT
CDR3: CASSLEVPNEKLFF

size: -
V: TRBV5-4
D: -
length: 16
J: TRBJ1-2
DNA: TGTGCCAGCAGCTTGCCTCAATATGGGACAAACTATGGCTACACCTTC
CDR3: CASSLPQYGTNYGYTF

size: -
V: TRBV19
D: TRBD1
length: 14
J: TRBJ2-5
DNA: TGTGCCAGTAGTATCGACAGGGGGCAAGAGACCCAGTACTTC
CDR3: CASSIDRGQETQYF

size: -
V: TRBV7-9
D: -
length: 16
J: TRBJ2-1
DNA: TGTGCCAGCAGCTTAGTAGGGGGGGCGCTAAGAAATGAGCAGTTCTTC
CDR3: CASSLVGGALRNEQFF

size: -
V: TRBV5-4
D: -
length: 16
J: TRBJ2-7
DNA: TGTGCCAGCAGCGGGGGTATAAAGGGGGACCCCTACGAGCAGTACTTC
CDR3: CASSGGIKGDPYEQYF

size: -
V: TRBV18
D: -
length: 11
J: TRBJ2-5
DNA: TGTGCCAGCTCACCTCTTGAGACCCAGTACTTC
CDR3: CASSPLETQYF

size: -
V: TRBV14
D: TRBD1
length: 16
J: TRBJ2-7
DNA: TGTGCCAGCAGCCGCCGCCGGGACAGGGGACCCTACGAGCAGTACTTC
CDR3: CASSRRRDRGPYEQYF

size: -
V: TRBV21-1
D: -
length: 15
J: TRBJ2-1
DNA: TGTGCCAGCAGCAAAGGGACTAGCGGGACCCGTGAGCAGTTCTTC
CDR3: CASSKGTSGTREQFF

size: -
V: TRBV11-2
D: -
length: 15
J: TRBJ2-3
DNA: TGTGCCAGCAGCTTAGACGCGGGGGCGGGAGATACGCAGTATTTT
CDR3: CASSLDAGAGDTQYF

size: -
V: TRBV19
D: -
length: 13
J: TRBJ2-5
DNA: TGTGCCAGTAGCCCGGACAGTCAAGAGACCCAGTACTTC
CDR3: CASSPDSQETQYF

size: -
V: TRBV13
D: -
length: 16
J: TRBJ2-1
DNA: TGTGCCAGCAGCTTAGGCATTGCGGGAAAATACAATGAGCAGTTCTTC
CDR3: CASSLGIAGKYNEQFF

size: -
V: TRBV5-1
D: TRBD2
length: 15
J: TRBJ2-3
DNA: TGCGCCAGCAGCTTGGTCGGGAGGGTCACAGATACGCAGTATTTT
CDR3: CASSLVGRVTDTQYF

size: -
V: TRBV18
D: TRBD1
length: 14
J: TRBJ1-2
DNA: TGTGCCAGCTCACCGCTGGGACAGAACTATGGCTACACCTTC
CDR3: CASSPLGQNYGYTF

size: -
V: TRBV5-1
D: TRBD1
length: 14
J: TRBJ2-3
DNA: TGCGCCAGCAGCCGAGACAGGGGCACAGATACGCAGTATTTT
CDR3: CASSRDRGTDTQYF

size: -
V: TRBV4-1
D: -
length: 12
J: TRBJ1-5
DNA: TGCGCCAGCAGCCAAGATCGTCGGCCCCAGCATTTT
CDR3: CASSQDRRPQHF

size: once
V: TRBV5-1
D: TRBD1
length: 14
J: TRBJ2-5
DNA: TGCGCCAGCAGCTCGGGACAGCTACAAGAGACCCAGTACTTC
CDR3: CASSSGQLQETQYF

size: -
V: TRBV19
D: TRBD2
length: 15
J: TRBJ2-3
DNA: TGTGCCAGTTTGGCCAGGGAGGGCCGAACAGATACGCAGTATTTT
CDR3: CASLAREGRTDTQYF